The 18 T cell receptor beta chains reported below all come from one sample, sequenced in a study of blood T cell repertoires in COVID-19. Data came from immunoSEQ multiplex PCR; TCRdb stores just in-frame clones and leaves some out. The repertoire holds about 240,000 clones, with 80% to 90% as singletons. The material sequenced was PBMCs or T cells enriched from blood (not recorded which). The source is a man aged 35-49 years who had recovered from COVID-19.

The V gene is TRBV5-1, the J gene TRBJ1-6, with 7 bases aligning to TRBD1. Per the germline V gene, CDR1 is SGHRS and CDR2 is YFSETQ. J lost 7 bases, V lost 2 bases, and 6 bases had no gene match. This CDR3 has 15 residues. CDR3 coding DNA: TGCGCCAGCAGCTTACCGGGACAGCAGAATTCACCCCTCCACTTT. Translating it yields CASSLPGQQNSPLHF.

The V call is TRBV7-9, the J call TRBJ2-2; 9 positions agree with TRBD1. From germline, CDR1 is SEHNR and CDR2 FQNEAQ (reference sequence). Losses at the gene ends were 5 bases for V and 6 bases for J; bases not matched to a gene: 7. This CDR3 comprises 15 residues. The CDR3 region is CASSQTGGAPGELFF. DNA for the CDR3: TGTGCCAGCAGCCAAACAGGGGGCGCGCCCGGGGAGCTGTTTTTT.

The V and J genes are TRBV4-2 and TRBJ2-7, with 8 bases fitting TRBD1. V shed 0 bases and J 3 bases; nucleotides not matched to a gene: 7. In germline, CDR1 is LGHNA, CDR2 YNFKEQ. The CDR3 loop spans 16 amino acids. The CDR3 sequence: CASSQDLGTGNYEQYF. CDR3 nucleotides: TGTGCCAGCAGCCAAGATCTTGGGACAGGTAACTACGAGCAGTACTTC.

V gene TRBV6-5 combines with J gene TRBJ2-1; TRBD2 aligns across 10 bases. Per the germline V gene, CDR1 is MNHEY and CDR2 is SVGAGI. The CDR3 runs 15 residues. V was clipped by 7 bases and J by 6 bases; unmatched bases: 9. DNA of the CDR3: TGTGCCAGCATAGATGCCGGACTAGCGGTCAATGAGCAGTTCTTC. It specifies CASIDAGLAVNEQFF.

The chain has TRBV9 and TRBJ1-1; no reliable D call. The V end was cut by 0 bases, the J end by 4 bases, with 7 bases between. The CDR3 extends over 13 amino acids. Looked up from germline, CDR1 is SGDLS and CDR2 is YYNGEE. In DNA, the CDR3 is TGTGCCAGCAGCGTAGAGGCGGGCACTGAAGCTTTCTTT. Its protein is CASSVEAGTEAFF.

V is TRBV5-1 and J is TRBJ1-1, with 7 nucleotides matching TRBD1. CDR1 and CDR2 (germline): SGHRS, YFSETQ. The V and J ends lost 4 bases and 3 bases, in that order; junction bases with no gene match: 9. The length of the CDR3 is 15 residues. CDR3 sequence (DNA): TGCGCCAGCAGCCACCTACAGGGGATAGACACTGAAGCTTTCTTT. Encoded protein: CASSHLQGIDTEAFF.

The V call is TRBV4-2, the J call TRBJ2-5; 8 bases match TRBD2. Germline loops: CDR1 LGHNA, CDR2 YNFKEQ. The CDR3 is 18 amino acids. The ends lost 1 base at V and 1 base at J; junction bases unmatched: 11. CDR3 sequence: CASSQGWGGRPPQETQYF. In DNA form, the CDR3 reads TGTGCCAGCAGCCAAGGATGGGGCGGGAGGCCCCCCCAAGAGACCCAGTACTTC.

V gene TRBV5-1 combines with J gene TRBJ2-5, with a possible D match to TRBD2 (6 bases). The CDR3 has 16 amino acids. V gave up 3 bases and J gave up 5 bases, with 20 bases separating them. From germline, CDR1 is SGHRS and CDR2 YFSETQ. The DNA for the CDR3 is TGCGCCAGCAGCTACGGGGGACCCACCTCAACGGAGACCCAGTACTTC. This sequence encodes CASSYGGPTSTETQYF. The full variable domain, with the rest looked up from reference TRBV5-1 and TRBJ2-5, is KAGVTQTPRYLIKTRGQQVTLSCSPISGHRSVSWYQQTPGQGLQFLFEYFSETQRNKGNFPGRFSGRQFSNSRSEMNVSTLELGDSALYLCASSYGGPTSTETQYFGPGTRLLVL.

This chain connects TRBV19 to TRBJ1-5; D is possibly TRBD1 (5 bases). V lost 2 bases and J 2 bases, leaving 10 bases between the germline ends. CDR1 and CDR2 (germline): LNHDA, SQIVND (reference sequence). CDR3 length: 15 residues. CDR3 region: CASSINWGGNQPQHF. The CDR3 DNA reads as TGTGCCAGTAGTATAAATTGGGGCGGCAATCAGCCCCAGCATTTT.

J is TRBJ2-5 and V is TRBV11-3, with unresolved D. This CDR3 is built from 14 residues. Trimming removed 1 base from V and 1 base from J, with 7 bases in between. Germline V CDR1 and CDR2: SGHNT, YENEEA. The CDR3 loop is CASSLGAAQETQYF. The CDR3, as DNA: TGTGCCAGCAGCTTAGGGGCAGCCCAAGAGACCCAGTACTTC.

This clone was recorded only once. The CDR3 here is CASSLIDSYEQYF. The CDR3 DNA reads as TGTGCCAGCAGCTTAATCGACAGCTACGAGCAGTACTTC. The rearrangement uses TRBV7-8 and TRBJ2-7; a possible D gene is TRBD1 (5 bases). CDR3 length equals 13 residues. V shed 2 bases and J shed 3 bases, with 8 bases lying between them. Germline-derived CDR1 and CDR2 are SGHVS and FQNEAQ.

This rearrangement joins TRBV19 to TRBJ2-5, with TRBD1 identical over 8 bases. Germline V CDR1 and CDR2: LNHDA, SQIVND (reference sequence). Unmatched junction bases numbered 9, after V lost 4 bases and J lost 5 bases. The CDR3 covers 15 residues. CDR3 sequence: CASSKRQGIYETQYF. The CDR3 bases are TGTGCCAGTAGTAAAAGACAGGGGATTTATGAGACCCAGTACTTC.

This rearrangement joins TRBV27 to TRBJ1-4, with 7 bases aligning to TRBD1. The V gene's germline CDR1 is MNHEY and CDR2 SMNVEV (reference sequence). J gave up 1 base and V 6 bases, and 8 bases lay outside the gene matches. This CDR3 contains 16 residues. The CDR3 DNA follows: TGTGCCAGCAGACCCAAGGGGGCGGTAACTAATGAAAAACTGTTTTTT. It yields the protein CASRPKGAVTNEKLFF. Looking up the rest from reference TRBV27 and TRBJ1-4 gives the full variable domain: EAQVTQNPRYLITVTGKKLTVTCSQNMNHEYMSWYRQDPGLGLRQIYYSMNVEVTDKGDVPEGYKVSRKEKRNFPLILESPSPNQTSLYFCASRPKGAVTNEKLFFGSGTQLSVL.

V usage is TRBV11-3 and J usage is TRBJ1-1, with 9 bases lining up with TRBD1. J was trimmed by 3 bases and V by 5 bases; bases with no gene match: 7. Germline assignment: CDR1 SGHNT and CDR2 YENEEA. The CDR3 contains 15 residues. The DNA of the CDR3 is TGTGCCAGCAGCCATGTCCGGGACAGGGACACTGAAGCTTTCTTT. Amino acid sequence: CASSHVRDRDTEAFF.

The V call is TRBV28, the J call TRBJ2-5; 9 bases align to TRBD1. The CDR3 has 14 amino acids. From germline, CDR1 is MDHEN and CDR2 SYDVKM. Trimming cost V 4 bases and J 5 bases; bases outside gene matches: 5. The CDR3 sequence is CASSYTGGWETQYF. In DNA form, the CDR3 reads TGTGCCAGCAGTTATACAGGGGGCTGGGAGACCCAGTACTTC.

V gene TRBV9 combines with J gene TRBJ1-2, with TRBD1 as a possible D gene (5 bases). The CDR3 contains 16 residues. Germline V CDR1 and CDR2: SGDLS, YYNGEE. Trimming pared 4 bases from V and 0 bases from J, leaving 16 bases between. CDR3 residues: CASSPWGKGTNYGYTF. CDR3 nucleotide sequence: TGTGCCAGCAGCCCCTGGGGCAAGGGGACTAACTATGGCTACACCTTC.

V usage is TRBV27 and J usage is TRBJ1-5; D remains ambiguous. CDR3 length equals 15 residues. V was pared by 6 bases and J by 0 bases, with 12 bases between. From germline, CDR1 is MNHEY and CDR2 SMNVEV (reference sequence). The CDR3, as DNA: TGTGCCAGCAGCTCGGAGGAGCATAGCAATCAGCCCCAGCATTTT. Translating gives CASSSEEHSNQPQHF.

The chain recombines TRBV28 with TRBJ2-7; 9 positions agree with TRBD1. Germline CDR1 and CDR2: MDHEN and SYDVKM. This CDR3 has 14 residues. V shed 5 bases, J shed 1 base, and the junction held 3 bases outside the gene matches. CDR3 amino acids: CASSGTGTSYEQYF. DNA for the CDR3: TGTGCCAGCAGTGGGACAGGGACGTCCTACGAGCAGTACTTC.